This TCR beta chain derives from a study of a mutant IDH1 vaccine in newly diagnosed glioma. The repertoire was sequenced with immunoSEQ multiplex PCR; TCRdb's copy has only in-frame clones and lacks some. In the table there are about 32,000 clones, approximately 78% of which are singletons. Whole-study findings and limits: Pseudoprogression appeared independent of alterations in top peripheral clonotypes.

The CDR3 spans 18 residues. Looked up from germline, CDR1 is SNHLY and CDR2 is FYNNEI. The ends lost 6 bases at V and 4 bases at J; junction bases unmatched: 12. Remarks on this clone: Its antigen is not identified.

Documented time point: week 11, during vaccination. Every single dose of the vaccine, 300 ug of mutant IDH1 20-mer peptide, came with topical imiquimod. V usage is TRBV2 and J usage is TRBJ2-6; 10 nucleotides align to TRBD1. This specimen was PBMCs, taken from a glioma patient whose treatment included an IDH1 peptide vaccine. This TCR came from a man aged 30 to 39 with glioma. The CDR3 loop reads CASSPGTGVLRGANVLTF. The CDR3 nucleotides are TGTGCCAGCAGCCCCGGGACAGGGGTCCTAAGGGGGGCCAACGTCCTGACTTTC.